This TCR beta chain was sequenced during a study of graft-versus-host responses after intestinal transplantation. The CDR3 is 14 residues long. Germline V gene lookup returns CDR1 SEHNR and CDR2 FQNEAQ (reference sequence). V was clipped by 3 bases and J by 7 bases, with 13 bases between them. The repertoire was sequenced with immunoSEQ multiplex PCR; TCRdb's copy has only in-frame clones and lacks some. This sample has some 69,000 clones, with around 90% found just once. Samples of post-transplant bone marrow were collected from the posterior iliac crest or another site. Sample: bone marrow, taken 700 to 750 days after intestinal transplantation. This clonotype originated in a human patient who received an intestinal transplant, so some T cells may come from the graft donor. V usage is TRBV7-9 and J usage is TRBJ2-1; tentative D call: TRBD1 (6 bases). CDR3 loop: CASSFQGNLNEQFF. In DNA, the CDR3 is TGTGCCAGCAGCTTCCAGGGGAACTTGAATGAGCAGTTCTTC.